This TCR beta chain was observed in a study of blood T cell repertoires in COVID-19. Study context: The United States, Italy and Spain supplied acute and convalescent COVID-19 samples. In each case, the material was cDNA or gDNA derived from T cells, B-cell-depleted T cells, or PBMCs.

The CDR3 covers 15 residues. Germline CDR1 and CDR2: LGHDT and YNNKEL (reference sequence). Trimming removed 0 bases at V and 2 bases at J, with 10 bases between. Original processing notes: Reference gene primer amplification in the assay estimated nucleated cell counts. The method was immunoSEQ multiplex PCR; TCRdb's version includes in-frame clones alone and lacks a portion of them. That table is the source of V, J and clone size, and D and trimming were worked out from the DNA. The table includes roughly 280,000 clones, around 90% detected once. The genes are TRBV3-1 (or the pseudogene TRBV3-2) and TRBJ2-5; no firm D call. The sequenced material came from peripheral blood. The receptor was isolated from a woman aged 50 to 60 who had recovered from COVID-19. CDR3 DNA: TGTGCCAGCAGCCAAGATCGTCTGGAGCAAGAGACCCAGTACTTC. As protein: CASSQDRLEQETQYF.